The 31 T cell receptor beta chains in this list originate from one sample, sequenced in a study of T cells in women clearing cervical HPV infection (dated 2018 in TCRdb). Library generation was performed with the immunoSEQ multiplex PCR assay. The source is immuneACCESS, and TCRdb retained only in-frame sequences with V and J called. Part of the clones is not carried over; for the studies checked, unresolved V genes explain less than half of this, and the remainder is unexplained. This specimen's table enumerates some 20,000 clones. The leading ten clones occupy roughly an eighth of the sample. Sample: blood buffy coat. All receptors derive from a woman between 18 and 70 years old with a cervical HPV16 infection that either progressed to CIN3+ or cleared (not recorded which).

Note on this clone: The read terminates 3 residues before the CDR3 end, so the remaining end is supplied by the germline J gene. This chain joins TRBV20-1 and TRBJ2-1; tentative D call: TRBD2 (6 bases). This CDR3 is built from 14 residues. Germline V CDR1 and CDR2: DFQATT, SNEGSKA (reference sequence). The V and J ends lost 3 bases and 0 bases respectively, with 9 bases between them. The CDR3 bases that were read are TGCAGTGCTAGGGACTACCGCTCCTACAATGAG. Protein sequence: CSARDYRSYNE. The complete CDR3 reads CSARDYRSYNEQFF.

About this clone: The read comes to an end 3 residues before the CDR3 does, leaving the germline J gene to fill in the end. The V call is TRBV6-4, the J call TRBJ1-6; the match to TRBD1 covers 7 bases. Germline CDR1 reads MRHNA; CDR2 reads SNTAGT. The CDR3 runs 15 residues. Trimming removed 5 bases from V and 7 bases from J; junction bases left unmatched: 8. The CDR3 is CASSIEGGRNSPLHF. The part of the CDR3 DNA that was read is TGTGCCAGCAGTATAGAAGGGGGCCGGAATTCACCC.

CDR3 sequence reads: CASSAGAGARNSPLHF. CDR3 bases read: TGCGCCAGCAGCGCTGGGGCAGGGGCACGGAATTCACCC. The rearrangement uses TRBV5-1 and TRBJ1-6, with a weak D call TRBD1 (6 bases). The DNA ends 3 residues before the CDR3 does, and the rest of the CDR3 is filled in from the germline J gene. The CDR3 loop spans 16 amino acids. The germline V and J ends were trimmed by 4 bases and 7 bases, with 18 bases remaining between them. Germline V CDR1 and CDR2: SGHRS, YFSETQ.

A remark on this clone: With the read ending 3 residues before the CDR3 end, the germline J gene is used to fill in that end. The rearrangement uses TRBV7-3 and TRBJ2-3; TRBD2 matches at 10 bases. CDR3 size: 18 residues. Germline V CDR1 and CDR2: SGHTA, FQGTGA. V shed 2 bases, J shed 4 bases, and the junction held 12 bases outside the gene matches. The CDR3 is CASSLLRASGSGADTQYF. The sequenced CDR3 bases are TGTGCCAGCAGCTTACTTCGGGCTAGCGGGAGTGGGGCAGATACG.

Notes on this clone: With the read ending 3 residues before the CDR3 end, the germline J gene is used to fill in that end. The chain recombines TRBV27 with TRBJ1-5; 7 bases agree with TRBD1. Germline trimming cut 6 bases from V and 5 bases from J; bases unmatched to any gene: 4. The germline CDR1 and CDR2 sequences are MNHEY and SMNVEV (reference sequence). The CDR3 sequence is 13 residues long. CDR3 loop: CASRLRGDQPQHF. Partial CDR3 DNA: TGTGCCAGCAGACTCAGGGGGGATCAGCCC.

On this clone itself: The DNA ends 3 residues before the CDR3 does, and the rest of the CDR3 is filled in from the germline J gene. Other nucleotide sequences from this sample produce the same CDR3. The chain links TRBV5-1 to TRBJ1-1; no definite D call. Germline-derived CDR1 and CDR2 are SGHRS and YFSETQ. This CDR3 has 13 residues. Deletions cut 4 bases from V and 6 bases from J, with 13 bases between. CDR3 DNA, as far as it was read: TGCGCCAGCAGCCGAAATCGACAATCTGAA. This translates into CASSRNRQSE. The entire CDR3 protein is CASSRNRQSEAFF.

In the case of this clone: Read coverage stops 3 residues before the CDR3 terminus; the germline J gene supplies the remainder. The V gene is TRBV5-6, the J gene TRBJ1-4, with D possibly TRBD1 on 6 matching bases. Trimming shortened V by 4 bases and J by 5 bases, and 15 bases separated the two germline ends. This CDR3 spans 15 amino acids. Germline loops: CDR1 SGHDT, CDR2 YYEEEE. CDR3 bases read: TGTGCCAGCAGCCGATACAATACAGGGAATGAAAAA. Protein product: CASSRYNTGNEK. The full CDR3 is CASSRYNTGNEKLFF.

A word on this clone: The missing CDR3 end, 3 residues past where the read stops, is filled in from the germline J gene. The V and J genes are TRBV12-3 or TRBV12-4 and TRBJ2-3; 11 bases align to TRBD1. J lost 6 bases, V lost 2 bases, and 4 bases had no gene match. The CDR3 covers 15 residues. CDR3 DNA (partial): TGTGCCAGCAGTTTAAGGACAGGGGGCTTCGATACG. This codes for CASSLRTGGFDT. The whole CDR3 is CASSLRTGGFDTQYF.

This CDR3 is CASSLLRQAYEQYF. CDR3 DNA, as far as it was read: TGTGCCAGCAGTTTACTAAGACAAGCCTACGAG. The chain recombines TRBV28 with TRBJ2-7; no clear D gene. The read comes to an end 3 residues before the CDR3 does, leaving the germline J gene to fill in the end. Germline loops: CDR1 MDHEN, CDR2 SYDVKM. Trimming stripped 2 bases from V and 2 bases from J, with 10 bases between. This CDR3 is built from 14 residues. The full variable domain, with the rest looked up from reference TRBV28 and TRBJ2-7, is DVKVTQSSRYLVKRTGEKVFLECVQDMDHENMFWYRQDPGLGLRLIYFSYDVKMKEKGDIPEGYSVSREKKERFSLILESASTNQTSMYLCASSLLRQAYEQYFGPGTRLTVT.

On this clone itself: The CDR3 goes on 3 residues after the read ends, and that part is filled in from the germline J gene. This chain uses TRBV9 with TRBJ1-6; D unclear. Between the trimmed V and J ends, which lost 0 bases and 6 bases, there was a span of 13 bases. CDR1 and CDR2 (germline): SGDLS, YYNGEE. This CDR3 comprises 16 residues. This CDR3 reads CASSVEADALNSPLHF. Incomplete CDR3 DNA: TGTGCCAGCAGCGTAGAGGCGGATGCCCTTAATTCACCC. Combining the CDR3 with reference TRBV9 and TRBJ1-6 gives the whole variable domain DSGVTQTPKHLITATGQRVTLRCSPRSGDLSVYWYQQSLDQGLQFLIQYYNGEERAKGNILERFSAQQFPDLHSELNLSSLELGDSALYFCASSVEADALNSPLHFGNGTRLTVT.

For this clone: Read sequence stops 3 residues before the CDR3 end, and the germline J gene provides the missing end. The chain recombines TRBV4-1 with TRBJ2-7; 9 bases align to TRBD1. Unmatched junction bases numbered 11, after V lost 4 bases and J lost 4 bases. The CDR3 is 16 residues long. CDR1 is MGHRA, CDR2 YSYEKL, per germline. The CDR3: CASSRRTGQGGYEQYF. CDR3 DNA, as far as it was read: TGCGCCAGCAGCCGCCGAACGGGACAGGGAGGTTACGAG.

On this clone: Sequencing ends 3 residues short of the CDR3 end; the germline J gene provides the rest. J is TRBJ1-1 and V is TRBV20-1; 7 positions match TRBD1. There are 13 residues in the CDR3. V dropped 6 bases and J dropped 2; count of bases not matched to a gene: 6. From germline, CDR1 is DFQATT and CDR2 SNEGSKA (reference sequence). Partial CDR3 DNA: TGCAGTGCCCTGGGACAGCTAAACACTGAA. Amino acids: CSALGQLNTE. Given in full, the CDR3 is CSALGQLNTEAFF.

The sequenced CDR3 bases are TGTGCCAGCAGTGAATGGTGGAGGGGCAATTCACCC. It specifies CASSEWWRGNSP. In full, the CDR3 reads CASSEWWRGNSPLHF. J is TRBJ1-6 and V is TRBV6-1; weak D call: TRBD1 (5 bases). The CDR3 end is not reached by the read, which stops 3 residues before it; the germline J gene fills it in. The germline CDR1 and CDR2 sequences are MNHNS and SASEGT. The V end lost 2 bases, the J end lost 7 bases, and 12 bases lay between the germline ends. This CDR3 contains 15 residues.

As regards this clone: The sequenced fragment ends 3 residues before the CDR3 boundary, so the rest is inferred from the germline J gene. The chain carries TRBV2 and TRBJ2-2; D ambiguous. The CDR3 runs 14 residues. The germline V gene has CDR1 SNHLY and CDR2 FYNNEI. V lost 4 bases and J lost 0, with 6 bases in between. Incomplete CDR3 DNA: TGTGCCAGCAGTGTCGTTGCGAACACCGGGGAG. Encoded protein: CASSVVANTGE. The whole CDR3 region reads CASSVVANTGELFF.

To note about this clone: The read ends 3 residues early relative to the CDR3; the germline J gene fills the gap. The rearrangement links TRBV7-2 to TRBJ1-6; tentatively, D is TRBD1 (5 bases). Trimming removed 0 bases from V and 7 bases from J, with 10 bases in between. This CDR3 region has 15 residues. Germline V lookup: CDR1 SGHTA, CDR2 FQGNSA. The sequenced CDR3 bases are TGTGCCAGCAGCTTAGCCCCAGGGAAGAATTCACCC. Translating it yields CASSLAPGKNSP. Given in full, the CDR3 is CASSLAPGKNSPLHF.

In regard to this clone: The observed sequence ends 3 residues before the CDR3 terminus, with the missing tail filled in from the germline J gene. This chain connects TRBV2 to TRBJ1-5; tentative D call: TRBD1 (6 bases). V was trimmed by 5 bases and J by 2 bases, leaving 13 bases between them. The CDR3 has 15 amino acids. Per the germline V gene, CDR1 is SNHLY and CDR2 is FYNNEI. CDR3 sequence: CASSYEPGGNQPQHF. CDR3 DNA, as far as it was read: TGTGCCAGCAGTTACGAACCAGGGGGCAATCAGCCC.

With respect to this clone: The CDR3 is cut off 3 residues early in the read; its end comes from the germline J gene. The rearrangement links TRBV29-1 to TRBJ1-2; TRBD1 aligns across 8 bases. The CDR3 runs to 17 residues. Germline values: CDR1 SQVTM, CDR2 ANQGSEA. With V trimmed by 3 bases and J by 2 bases, 14 bases remained unmatched. This CDR3 is CSVDATPSRGLNYGYTF. CDR3 bases read: TGCAGCGTTGACGCCACACCGTCCAGGGGGCTCAACTATGGC.

As regards this clone: The read terminates 3 residues before the CDR3 end, so the remaining end is supplied by the germline J gene. The J gene is TRBJ2-1, the V gene TRBV7-9; 11 bases align to TRBD2. The germline V gene has CDR1 SEHNR and CDR2 FQNEAQ (reference sequence). CDR3 length: 15 residues. Unmatched junction bases numbered 6, after V lost 5 bases and J lost 6 bases. CDR3 DNA (partial): TGTGCCAGCAGCCTAACTAGCGGGGGTGTCAATGAG. This gives the protein CASSLTSGGVNE. The whole CDR3 sequence is CASSLTSGGVNEQFF.

The sequenced CDR3 bases are TGCGCCAGCAGCCCGTTTCTGACAGGGGGCGACGGC. Translated: CASSPFLTGGDG. The full CDR3 protein is CASSPFLTGGDGYTF. This sequence joins TRBV5-1 and TRBJ1-2; 10 bases map to TRBD1. The CDR3 is cut off 3 residues early in the read; its end comes from the germline J gene. In germline, CDR1 is SGHRS, CDR2 YFSETQ. CDR3 length equals 15 residues.

Concerning this clone itself: The read comes to an end 3 residues before the CDR3 does, leaving the germline J gene to fill in the end. The sample contains more than one DNA sequence encoding this CDR3. The genes are TRBV20-1 and TRBJ2-3; 15 bases match TRBD2. The CDR3 runs to 20 residues. With 3 bases clipped from V and 0 bases from J, the junction kept 13 bases outside the gene matches. Germline V gives CDR1 DFQATT, CDR2 SNEGSKA (reference sequence). The CDR3 region is CSARGLAGGIKTLSTDTQYF. The sequenced part of the CDR3 DNA is TGCAGTGCTAGGGGACTAGCGGGAGGAATCAAGACGCTTAGCACAGATACG.

CDR3 in amino acids: CASSTPPGRMKETQYF. The DNA read from the CDR3 is TGTGCCAGCTCTACCCCCCCCGGCAGGATGAAAGAGACC. The chain is built from TRBV18 and TRBJ2-5; D is uncertain. Coverage ceases 3 residues before the CDR3 finishes, and the germline J gene fills in the end. Germline V lookup: CDR1 KGHSH, CDR2 LQKENI. V was shortened by 6 bases and J by 3 bases, with 20 bases between the two germline ends. The CDR3 extends over 16 amino acids.

CDR3 residues: CASSGLASTDEQFF. Partial CDR3 DNA: TGTGCCAGTAGCGGACTAGCCTCTACCGATGAG. The rearrangement uses TRBV19 and TRBJ2-1; 8 nucleotides line up with TRBD2. The missing CDR3 end, 3 residues past where the read stops, is filled in from the germline J gene. The CDR3 length is 14 residues. From germline, CDR1 is LNHDA and CDR2 SQIVND (reference sequence). With 6 bases clipped from V and 8 bases from J, the junction kept 9 bases outside the gene matches.

The sequenced part of the CDR3 DNA is TGTGCCAGCAGCTCTAGCTCCTACGAG. It specifies CASSSSSYE. In full, the CDR3 is CASSSSSYEQYF. The chain couples TRBV7-9 to TRBJ2-7; D call uncertain. The sequenced fragment ends 3 residues before the CDR3 boundary, so the rest is inferred from the germline J gene. This CDR3 has 12 residues. The germline V gene encodes CDR1 SEHNR and CDR2 FQNEAQ (reference sequence). V was trimmed by 4 bases and J by 0 bases, leaving 4 bases between them.

About this clone: The read halts 3 residues ahead of the CDR3 end, with the missing end drawn from the germline J gene. The chain has TRBV19 and TRBJ2-1; 7 bases fit TRBD2. The CDR3 is 13 amino acids. The germline CDR1 and CDR2 sequences are LNHDA and SQIVND (reference sequence). With 3 bases clipped from V and 5 bases from J, the junction kept 1 base outside the gene matches. CDR3 DNA (partial): TGTGCCAGTAGTATGAGCGGGAACAATGAG. It specifies CASSMSGNNE. The whole CDR3 protein is CASSMSGNNEQFF.

Note on this clone: The CDR3 end lies 3 residues beyond the end of the read and is filled in from the germline J gene. This rearrangement joins TRBV12-3 or TRBV12-4 to TRBJ2-1; 13 bases agree with TRBD2. This CDR3 has 16 residues. V trimming: 6 bases; J trimming: 0 bases; junction bases outside the gene matches: 2. The CDR3 here is CASSRTSGGSYNEQFF. The CDR3 bases that were read are TGTGCCAGCAGCCGGACTAGCGGGGGCTCCTACAATGAG.

As regards this clone: Read data end 3 residues before the CDR3 end; the end is taken from the germline J gene. The rearrangement links TRBV12-3 or TRBV12-4 to TRBJ2-1; TRBD2 agrees at 13 bases. Trimming removed 6 bases from V and 4 bases from J; junction bases left unmatched: 3. The CDR3 extends over 15 amino acids. CDR3 DNA, as far as it was read: TGTGCCAGCAGCAGGACTAGCGGGGGATACAATGAG. This codes for CASSRTSGGYNE. The CDR3 as a whole reads CASSRTSGGYNEQFF.

Comments on this clone: The missing CDR3 end, 3 residues past where the read stops, is filled in from the germline J gene. The chain joins TRBV5-4 to TRBJ2-5; weak D call: TRBD1 (6 bases). Deletions cut 4 bases from V and 3 bases from J, with 16 bases between. The CDR3 consists of 15 residues. Germline assignment: CDR1 SGHNT and CDR2 YYREEE (reference sequence). CDR3 bases read: TGTGCCAGCAGCCTAGGGGGACGGACCAAAGAGACC. Its protein product is CASSLGGRTKET. The complete CDR3 protein is CASSLGGRTKETQYF.

Comment on this clone: The sequence runs out 3 residues before the end of the CDR3; the remainder is reconstructed from the germline J gene. This chain links TRBV7-9 with TRBJ1-2, with a tentative D call TRBD1 (6 bases). The CDR3 totals 14 residues. V was shortened by 5 bases and J by 4 bases, with 14 bases between the two germline ends. CDR1 is SEHNR, CDR2 FQNEAQ, per germline (reference sequence). This CDR3 reads CASSPHRGGYGYTF. Partial CDR3 DNA: TGTGCCAGCAGCCCTCATAGGGGGGGCTATGGC.

Points on this clone: The DNA ends 3 residues before the CDR3 does, and the rest of the CDR3 is filled in from the germline J gene. The V gene is TRBV5-6, the J gene TRBJ2-5, with D perhaps matching TRBD1 (6 bases). Trimming shortened V by 4 bases and J by 6 bases, and 13 bases separated the two germline ends. The CDR3 covers 13 residues. CDR1 is SGHDT and CDR2 is YYEEEE in the germline V gene. CDR3 DNA (partial): TGTGCCAGCAGCGTAGCAGGGGTAAAGACC. It yields the protein CASSVAGVKT. The full CDR3 reads CASSVAGVKTQYF.

Concerning this clone: The CDR3 end lies 3 residues beyond the end of the read and is filled in from the germline J gene. The V gene is TRBV7-3, the J gene TRBJ2-3; 14 bases are shared with TRBD2. Trimming removed 4 bases from V and 5 bases from J; junction bases left unmatched: 8. From germline, CDR1 is SGHTA and CDR2 FQGTGA. The CDR3 is 17 residues long. The part of the CDR3 DNA that was read is TGTGCCAGCAGCTCTTGGGGACTAGCGGGGGTAGGAGATACG. Its translation: CASSSWGLAGVGDT. The whole CDR3 sequence is CASSSWGLAGVGDTQYF.

As regards this clone: The CDR3 end lies 3 residues beyond the end of the read and is filled in from the germline J gene. This chain links TRBV2 with TRBJ2-2; 11 bases align to TRBD2. CDR1 is SNHLY, CDR2 FYNNEI, per germline. This CDR3 contains 15 residues. Losses at the gene ends were 8 bases for V and 0 bases for J; bases not matched to a gene: 2. CDR3 DNA (partial): TGTGCCAGCGGGGGACTAGCGGCGAACACCGGGGAG. Protein sequence: CASGGLAANTGE. The whole CDR3 region reads CASGGLAANTGELFF.